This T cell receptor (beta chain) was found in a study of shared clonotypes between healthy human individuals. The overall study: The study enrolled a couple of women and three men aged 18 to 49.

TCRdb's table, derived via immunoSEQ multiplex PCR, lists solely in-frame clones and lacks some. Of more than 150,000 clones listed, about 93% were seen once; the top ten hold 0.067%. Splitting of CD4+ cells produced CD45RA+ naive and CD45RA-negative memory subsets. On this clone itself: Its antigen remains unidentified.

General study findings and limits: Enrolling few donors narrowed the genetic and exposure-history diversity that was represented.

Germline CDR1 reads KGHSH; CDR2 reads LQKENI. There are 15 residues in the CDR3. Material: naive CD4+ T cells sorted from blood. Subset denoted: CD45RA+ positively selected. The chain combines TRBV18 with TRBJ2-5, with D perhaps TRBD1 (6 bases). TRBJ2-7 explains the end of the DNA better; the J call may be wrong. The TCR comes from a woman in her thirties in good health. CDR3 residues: CASSPPGRGPYEQYF. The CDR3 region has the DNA TGTGCCAGCTCACCCCCCGGCAGGGGCCCCTACGAGCAGTACTTC.